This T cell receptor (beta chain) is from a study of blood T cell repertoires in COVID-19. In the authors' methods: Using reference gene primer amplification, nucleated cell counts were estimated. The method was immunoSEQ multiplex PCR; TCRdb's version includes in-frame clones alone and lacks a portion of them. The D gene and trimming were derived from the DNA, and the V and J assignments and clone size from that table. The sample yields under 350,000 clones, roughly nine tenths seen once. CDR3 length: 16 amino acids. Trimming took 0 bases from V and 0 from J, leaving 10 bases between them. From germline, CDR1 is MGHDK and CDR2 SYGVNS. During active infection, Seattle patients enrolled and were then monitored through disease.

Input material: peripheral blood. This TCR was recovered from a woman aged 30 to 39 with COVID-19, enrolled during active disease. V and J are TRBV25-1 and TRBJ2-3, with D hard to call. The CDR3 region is CASSEYSFSSTDTQYF. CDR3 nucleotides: TGTGCCAGCAGTGAATACTCATTTAGCAGCACAGATACGCAGTATTTT.